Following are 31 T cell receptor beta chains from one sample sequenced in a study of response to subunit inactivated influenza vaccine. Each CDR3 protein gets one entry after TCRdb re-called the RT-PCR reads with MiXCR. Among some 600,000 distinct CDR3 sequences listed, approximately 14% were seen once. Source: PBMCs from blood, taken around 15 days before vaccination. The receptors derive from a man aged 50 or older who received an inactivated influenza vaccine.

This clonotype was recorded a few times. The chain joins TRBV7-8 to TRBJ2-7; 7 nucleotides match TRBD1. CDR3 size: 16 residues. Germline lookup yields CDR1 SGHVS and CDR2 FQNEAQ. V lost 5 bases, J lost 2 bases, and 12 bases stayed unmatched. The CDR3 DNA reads TGTGCCAGCAGCGCTTACAGCGGACAGGACCCCTACGAGCAGTACTTC. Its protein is CASSAYSGQDPYEQYF.

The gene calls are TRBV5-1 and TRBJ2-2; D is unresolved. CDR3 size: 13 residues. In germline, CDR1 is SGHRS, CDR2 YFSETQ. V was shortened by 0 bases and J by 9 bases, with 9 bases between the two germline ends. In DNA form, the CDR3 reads TGCGCCAGCAGCTTGGATCTCGTCCGGGAGCTGTTTTTT. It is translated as CASSLDLVRELFF.

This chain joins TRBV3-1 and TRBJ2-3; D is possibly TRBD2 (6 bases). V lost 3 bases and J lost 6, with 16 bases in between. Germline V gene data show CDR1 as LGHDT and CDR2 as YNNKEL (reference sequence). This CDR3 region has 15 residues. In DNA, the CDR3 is TGTGCCAGCAGCCAGGAGGGGAACCCCACCGATACGCAGTATTTT. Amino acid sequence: CASSQEGNPTDTQYF.

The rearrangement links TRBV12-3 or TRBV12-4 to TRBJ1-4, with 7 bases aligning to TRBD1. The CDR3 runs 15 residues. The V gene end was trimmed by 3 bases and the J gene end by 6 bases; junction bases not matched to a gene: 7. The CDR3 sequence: CASSFSGTVDEKLFF. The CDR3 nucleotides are TGTGCCAGCAGTTTCAGCGGGACAGTAGATGAAAAACTGTTTTTT.

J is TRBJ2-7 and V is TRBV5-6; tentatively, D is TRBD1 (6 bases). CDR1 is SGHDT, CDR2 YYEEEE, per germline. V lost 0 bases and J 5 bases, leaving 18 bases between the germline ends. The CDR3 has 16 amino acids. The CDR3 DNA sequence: TGTGCCAGCAGCTTGGGGGCAGGGGACCCCCTTGACGAGCAGTACTTC. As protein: CASSLGAGDPLDEQYF. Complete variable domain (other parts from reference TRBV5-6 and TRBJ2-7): DAGVTQSPTHLIKTRGQQVTLRCSPKSGHDTVSWYQQALGQGPQFIFQYYEEEERQRGNFPDRFSGHQFPNYSSELNVNALLLGDSALYLCASSLGAGDPLDEQYFGPGTRLTVT.

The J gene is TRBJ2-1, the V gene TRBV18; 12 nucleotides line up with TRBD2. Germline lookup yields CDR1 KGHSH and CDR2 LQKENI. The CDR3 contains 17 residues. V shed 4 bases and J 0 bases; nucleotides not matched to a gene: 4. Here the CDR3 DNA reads TGTGCCAGCTCACTCCGGACTAGCGGGATCTCCTACAATGAGCAGTTCTTC. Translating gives CASSLRTSGISYNEQFF.

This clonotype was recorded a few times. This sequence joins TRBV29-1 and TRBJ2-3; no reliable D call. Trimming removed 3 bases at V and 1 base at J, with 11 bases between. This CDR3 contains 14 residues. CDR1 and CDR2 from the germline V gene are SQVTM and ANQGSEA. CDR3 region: CSVDRYQGTDTQYF. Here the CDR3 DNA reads TGCAGCGTTGATAGGTACCAGGGCACAGATACGCAGTATTTT.

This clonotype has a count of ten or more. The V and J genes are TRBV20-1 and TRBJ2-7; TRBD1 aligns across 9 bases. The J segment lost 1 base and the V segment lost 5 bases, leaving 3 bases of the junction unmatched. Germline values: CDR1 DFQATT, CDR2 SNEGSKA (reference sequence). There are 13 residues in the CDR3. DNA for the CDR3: TGCAGTGCTGGGGACAGGGCTTCCTACGAGCAGTACTTC. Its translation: CSAGDRASYEQYF.

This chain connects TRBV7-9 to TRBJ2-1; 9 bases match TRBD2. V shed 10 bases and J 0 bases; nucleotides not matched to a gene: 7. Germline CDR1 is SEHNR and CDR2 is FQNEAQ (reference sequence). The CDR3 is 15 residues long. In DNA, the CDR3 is TGTGCCACCTCACTTAGCGGGAGCTCCTACAATGAGCAGTTCTTC. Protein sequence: CATSLSGSSYNEQFF.

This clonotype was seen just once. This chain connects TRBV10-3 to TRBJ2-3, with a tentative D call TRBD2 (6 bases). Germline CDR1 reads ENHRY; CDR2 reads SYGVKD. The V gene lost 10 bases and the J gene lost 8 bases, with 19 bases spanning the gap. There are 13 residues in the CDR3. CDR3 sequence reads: CATMGAGIGTQYF. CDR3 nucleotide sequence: TGTGCCACGATGGGTGCGGGAATCGGTACGCAGTATTTT.

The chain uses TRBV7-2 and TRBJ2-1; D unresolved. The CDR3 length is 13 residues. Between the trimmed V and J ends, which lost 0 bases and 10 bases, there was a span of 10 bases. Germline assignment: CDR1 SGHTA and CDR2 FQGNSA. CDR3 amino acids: CASSLAGVQEQFF. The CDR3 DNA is TGTGCCAGCAGCTTAGCTGGTGTACAGGAGCAGTTCTTC.

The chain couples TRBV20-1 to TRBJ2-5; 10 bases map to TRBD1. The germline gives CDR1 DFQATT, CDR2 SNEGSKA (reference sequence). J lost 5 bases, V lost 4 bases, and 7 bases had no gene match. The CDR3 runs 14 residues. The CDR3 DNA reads TGCAGTGCTAATCCCGGGACAGGGGTCGAGACCCAGTACTTC. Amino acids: CSANPGTGVETQYF.

CDR3 bases: TGTGCCAGCAGCTTAGATCTCGGAGGGGTCAATGAGCAGTTCTTC. It specifies CASSLDLGGVNEQFF. The chain combines TRBV11-2 with TRBJ2-1; perhaps TRBD2 as D (6 bases). CDR3 size: 15 residues. Germline V gene lookup returns CDR1 SGHAT and CDR2 FQNNGV. The ends were cut back, 0 bases at V and 6 bases at J, with 12 bases in the middle.

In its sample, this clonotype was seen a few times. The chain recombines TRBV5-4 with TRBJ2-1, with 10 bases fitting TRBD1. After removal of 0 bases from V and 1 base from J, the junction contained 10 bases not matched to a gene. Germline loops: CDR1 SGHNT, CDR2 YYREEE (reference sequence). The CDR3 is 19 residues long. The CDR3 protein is CASSLAGQGSIGSYNEQFF. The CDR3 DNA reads TGTGCCAGCAGCTTGGCGGGACAGGGGTCGATAGGTTCCTACAATGAGCAGTTCTTC.

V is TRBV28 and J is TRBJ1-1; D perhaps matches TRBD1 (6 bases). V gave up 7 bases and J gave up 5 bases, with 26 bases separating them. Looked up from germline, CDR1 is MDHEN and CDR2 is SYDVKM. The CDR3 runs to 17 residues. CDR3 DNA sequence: TGTGCCAGCAAAGGCCCTGCCGGGACACCCCTTGGGACTGAAGCTTTCTTT. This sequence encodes CASKGPAGTPLGTEAFF. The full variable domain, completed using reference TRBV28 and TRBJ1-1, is DVKVTQSSRYLVKRTGEKVFLECVQDMDHENMFWYRQDPGLGLRLIYFSYDVKMKEKGDIPEGYSVSREKKERFSLILESASTNQTSMYLCASKGPAGTPLGTEAFFGQGTRLTVV.

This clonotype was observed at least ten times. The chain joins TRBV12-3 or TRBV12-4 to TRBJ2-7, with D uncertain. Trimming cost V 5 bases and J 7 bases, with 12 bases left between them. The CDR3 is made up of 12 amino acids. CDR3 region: CASSLRKREQYF. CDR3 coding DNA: TGTGCCAGCAGTCTAAGGAAACGGGAGCAGTACTTC.

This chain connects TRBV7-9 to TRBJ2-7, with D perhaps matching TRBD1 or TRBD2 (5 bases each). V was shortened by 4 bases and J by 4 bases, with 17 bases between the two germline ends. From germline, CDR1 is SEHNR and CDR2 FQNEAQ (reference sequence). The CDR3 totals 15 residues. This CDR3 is CASSWGNGLRYEQYF. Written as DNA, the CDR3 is TGTGCCAGCAGCTGGGGGAACGGGCTCAGATACGAGCAGTACTTC.

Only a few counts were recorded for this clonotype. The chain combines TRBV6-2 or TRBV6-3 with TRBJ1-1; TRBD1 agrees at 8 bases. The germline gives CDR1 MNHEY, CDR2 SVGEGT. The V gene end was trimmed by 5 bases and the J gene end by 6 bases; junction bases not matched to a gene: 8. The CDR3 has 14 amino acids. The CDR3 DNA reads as TGTGCCAGCAGTCGACCTCAGGGGGCCCCTGAAGCTTTCTTT. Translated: CASSRPQGAPEAFF.

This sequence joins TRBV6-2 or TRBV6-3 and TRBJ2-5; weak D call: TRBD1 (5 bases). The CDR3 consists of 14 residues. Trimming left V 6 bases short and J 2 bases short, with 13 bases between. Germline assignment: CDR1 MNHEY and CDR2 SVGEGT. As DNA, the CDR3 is TGTGCCAGCAGCCAACAGGCGTCTCAAGAGACCCAGTACTTC. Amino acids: CASSQQASQETQYF.

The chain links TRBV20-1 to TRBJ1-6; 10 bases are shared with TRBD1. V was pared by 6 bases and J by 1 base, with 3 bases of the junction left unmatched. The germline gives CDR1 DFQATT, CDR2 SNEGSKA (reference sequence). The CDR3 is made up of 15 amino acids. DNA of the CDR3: TGCAGTGCCCGGACAGGGGGATCCTATAATTCACCCCTCCACTTT. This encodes CSARTGGSYNSPLHF.

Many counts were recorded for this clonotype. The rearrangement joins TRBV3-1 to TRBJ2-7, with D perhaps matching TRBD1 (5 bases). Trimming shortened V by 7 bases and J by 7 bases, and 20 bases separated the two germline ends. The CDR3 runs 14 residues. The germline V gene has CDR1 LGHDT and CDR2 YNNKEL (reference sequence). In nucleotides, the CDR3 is TGTGCCAGCATAAGTCAGGGAAAGGTTAGGGAGCAGTACTTC. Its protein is CASISQGKVREQYF.

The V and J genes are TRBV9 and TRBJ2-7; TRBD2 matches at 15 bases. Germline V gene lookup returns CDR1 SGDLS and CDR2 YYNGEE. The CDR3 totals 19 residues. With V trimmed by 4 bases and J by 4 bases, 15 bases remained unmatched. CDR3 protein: CASSLRTSGRDRRVYEQYF. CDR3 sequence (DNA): TGTGCCAGCAGCCTTCGGACTAGCGGGAGGGACCGGAGGGTTTACGAGCAGTACTTC. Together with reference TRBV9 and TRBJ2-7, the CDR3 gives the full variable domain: DSGVTQTPKHLITATGQRVTLRCSPRSGDLSVYWYQQSLDQGLQFLIQYYNGEERAKGNILERFSAQQFPDLHSELNLSSLELGDSALYFCASSLRTSGRDRRVYEQYFGPGTRLTVT.

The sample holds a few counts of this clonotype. The CDR3 nucleotides are TGTGCCAGCAGCCAAGTCCCGACTAGGGGCCCTTTCTTT. Translating gives CASSQVPTRGPFF. The rearrangement joins TRBV14 to TRBJ1-1; the D gene is possibly TRBD1 (5 bases). The germline CDR1 and CDR2 sequences are SGHDN and FVKESK. V was trimmed by 1 base and J by 12 bases, leaving 15 bases between them. The CDR3 has 13 amino acids.

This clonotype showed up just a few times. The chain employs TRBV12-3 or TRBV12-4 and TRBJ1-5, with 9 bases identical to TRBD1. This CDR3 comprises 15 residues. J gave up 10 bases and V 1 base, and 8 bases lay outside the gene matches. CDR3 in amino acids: CASSLGTGVQGPQHF. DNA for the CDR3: TGTGCCAGCAGTTTAGGGACAGGGGTCCAGGGCCCCCAGCATTTT.

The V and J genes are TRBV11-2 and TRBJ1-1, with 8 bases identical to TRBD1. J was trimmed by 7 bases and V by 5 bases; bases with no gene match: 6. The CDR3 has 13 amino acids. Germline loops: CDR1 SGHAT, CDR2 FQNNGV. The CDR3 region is CASSMGQVGEAFF. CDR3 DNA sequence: TGTGCCAGCAGCATGGGACAGGTCGGTGAAGCTTTCTTT. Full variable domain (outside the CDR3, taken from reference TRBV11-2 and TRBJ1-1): EAGVAQSPRYKIIEKRQSVAFWCNPISGHATLYWYQQILGQGPKLLIQFQNNGVVDDSQLPKDRFSAERLKGVDSTLKIQPAKLEDSAVYLCASSMGQVGEAFFGQGTRLTVV.

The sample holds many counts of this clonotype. CDR3 nucleotide sequence: TGCAGTGCTTTGAGACTAGCGGGGAGCACAGATACGCAGTATTTT. Amino acid sequence: CSALRLAGSTDTQYF. This chain joins TRBV20-1 and TRBJ2-3; 11 bases align to TRBD2. Germline V gives CDR1 DFQATT, CDR2 SNEGSKA (reference sequence). CDR3 length: 15 amino acids. With V trimmed by 5 bases and J by 0 bases, 4 bases remained unmatched.

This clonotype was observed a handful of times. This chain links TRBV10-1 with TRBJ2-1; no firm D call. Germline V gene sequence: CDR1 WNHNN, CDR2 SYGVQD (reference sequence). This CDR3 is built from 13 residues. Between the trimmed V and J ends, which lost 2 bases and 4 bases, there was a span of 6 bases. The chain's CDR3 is CASSEGFYNEQFF. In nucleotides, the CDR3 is TGCGCCAGCAGTGAGGGATTTTACAATGAGCAGTTCTTC.

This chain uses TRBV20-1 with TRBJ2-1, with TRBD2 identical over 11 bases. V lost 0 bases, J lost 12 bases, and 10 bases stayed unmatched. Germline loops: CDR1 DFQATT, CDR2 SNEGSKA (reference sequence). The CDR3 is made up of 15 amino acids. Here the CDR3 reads CSARDLLAGGMGQFF. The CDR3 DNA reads TGCAGTGCTAGAGATCTATTAGCGGGAGGGATGGGGCAGTTCTTC.

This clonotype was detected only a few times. The CDR3 here is CAWRGKASSLEQFF. The CDR3 DNA is TGTGCCTGGAGGGGAAAAGCCTCATCTCTTGAGCAGTTCTTC. J is TRBJ2-1 and V is TRBV30; unclear D gene. The CDR3 is 14 residues long. The V end was cut by 3 bases, the J end by 9 bases, with 18 bases between. Germline CDR1 GTSNPN, CDR2 SVGIG (reference sequence).

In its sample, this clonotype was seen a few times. CDR3 in DNA: TGTGCCAGCAGCTTAGCGTTCGAGCAGTACTTC. Translated: CASSLAFEQYF. V gene TRBV7-2 combines with J gene TRBJ2-7; unclear D gene. Germline V CDR1 and CDR2: SGHTA, FQGNSA. With 0 bases removed from V and 6 bases from J, the gap between germline ends came to 3 bases. The CDR3 extends over 11 amino acids.

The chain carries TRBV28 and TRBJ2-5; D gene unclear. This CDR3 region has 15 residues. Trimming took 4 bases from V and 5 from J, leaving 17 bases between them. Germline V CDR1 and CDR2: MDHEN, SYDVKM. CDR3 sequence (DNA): TGTGCCAGCAGTTCGACCCTGAGCGTGCGGGAGACCCAGTACTTC. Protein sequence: CASSSTLSVRETQYF.